These 10 T cell receptor beta chains were all obtained from the same sample, sequenced in a study of cytomegalovirus exposure and HLA in healthy donors. A multiplex PCR was run with 60 Vbeta primers and 13 Jbeta primers. Data came from immunoSEQ multiplex PCR; TCRdb stores just in-frame clones and leaves some out. The sample lists more than 85,000 clones, around 74% occurring once. Sample: PBMCs. Every receptor here comes from a boy aged 10-17 years in good health and CMV-seronegative.

This clone has more than one count but fewer than ten. This chain uses TRBV7-6 with TRBJ2-1, with 7 bases aligning to TRBD1. The CDR3 consists of 16 residues. Germline assignment: CDR1 SGHVS and CDR2 FNYEAQ. V was pared by 1 base and J by 2 bases, with 5 bases of the junction left unmatched. CDR3 sequence: CASSLGQGPTYNEQFF. CDR3 coding DNA: TGTGCCAGCAGCTTAGGACAGGGCCCAACCTACAATGAGCAGTTCTTC.

This sequence joins TRBV27 and TRBJ2-1; the match to TRBD2 covers 11 bases. CDR3 size: 14 residues. CDR1 and CDR2 (germline): MNHEY, SMNVEV (reference sequence). The V segment lost 7 bases and the J segment 7 bases; nucleotides outside the gene matches: 6. The CDR3 nucleotides read TGTGCCAGCACTCCTAGCGGGAGGATAAATGAGCAGTTCTTC. This codes for CASTPSGRINEQFF.

The CDR3 here is CASSSQTNQPQHF. The CDR3 coding sequence is TGTGCCAGTAGTAGCCAGACAAATCAGCCCCAGCATTTT. The V call is TRBV19, the J call TRBJ1-5, with D uncertain. The CDR3 is made up of 13 amino acids. Trimming removed 4 bases from V and 4 bases from J, with 8 bases in between. Per germline, CDR1 LNHDA and CDR2 SQIVND (reference sequence). Filled out from reference TRBV19 and TRBJ1-5, the complete variable domain reads DGGITQSPKYLFRKEGQNVTLSCEQNLNHDAMYWYRQDPGQGLRLIYYSQIVNDFQKGDIAEGYSVSREKKESFPLTVTSAQKNPTAFYLCASSSQTNQPQHFGDGTRLSIL.

The rearrangement uses TRBV7-2 and TRBJ1-5, with unresolved D. This CDR3 is 15 amino acids long. Germline assignment: CDR1 SGHTA and CDR2 FQGNSA. Trimming removed 3 bases from V and 7 bases from J, with 16 bases in between. The CDR3 coding sequence is TGTGCCAGCAGCTTCGAGGCCTCCCCCCAACAGCCCCAGCATTTT. It codes for CASSFEASPQQPQHF. Drawing the rest from reference TRBV7-2 and TRBJ1-5, the complete variable domain is GAGVSQSPSNKVTEKGKDVELRCDPISGHTALYWYRQSLGQGLEFLIYFQGNSAPDKSGLPSDRFSAERTGGSVSTLTIQRTQQEDSAVYLCASSFEASPQQPQHFGDGTRLSIL.

In this sample, this clone turned up a few times. The rearrangement links TRBV6-1 to TRBJ1-1; perhaps TRBD1 as D (5 bases). V lost 3 bases and J lost 0, with 8 bases in between. This CDR3 is 14 amino acids long. Germline V gives CDR1 MNHNS, CDR2 SASEGT. CDR3 protein: CASSDYRLNTEAFF. The CDR3 nucleotides are TGTGCCAGCAGTGACTACAGGTTGAACACTGAAGCTTTCTTT.

The gene calls are TRBV28 and TRBJ1-2, with D perhaps TRBD1 (6 bases). V lost 2 bases and J 3 bases, leaving 10 bases between the germline ends. The germline gives CDR1 MDHEN, CDR2 SYDVKM. This CDR3 comprises 14 residues. The CDR3 protein is CASSLGGIHYGYTF. The DNA for the CDR3 is TGTGCCAGCAGTTTAGGGGGCATCCACTATGGCTACACCTTC.

The rearrangement joins TRBV4-3 to TRBJ2-7, with 12 bases identical to TRBD2. Losses at the gene ends were 4 bases for V and 8 bases for J; bases not matched to a gene: 12. The germline gives CDR1 LGHNA, CDR2 YSLEER. The CDR3 contains 16 residues. CDR3 in DNA: TGCGCCAGCAGCCGCCGCCTTGGGACTAGCGGGTTTCAGCAGTACTTC. Translating gives CASSRRLGTSGFQQYF.

CDR3 bases: TGTGCCAGCAGTGAAAGGGGGACTAGCGGGATATGGTCCTACGAGCAGTACTTC. This gives the protein CASSERGTSGIWSYEQYF. This chain connects TRBV2 to TRBJ2-7; TRBD2 aligns across 13 bases. V lost 2 bases and J lost 1; bases outside the gene matches: 8. The CDR3 covers 18 residues. Germline V gene lookup returns CDR1 SNHLY and CDR2 FYNNEI.

The chain is built from TRBV13 and TRBJ1-6; 9 nucleotides agree with TRBD1. Germline V lookup: CDR1 PRHDT, CDR2 FYEKMQ (reference sequence). The CDR3 has 19 amino acids. The V gene end was trimmed by 1 base and the J gene end by 7 bases; junction bases not matched to a gene: 14. CDR3 protein: CASSLVGLSTGTGNSPLHF. CDR3 bases: TGTGCCAGCAGCTTAGTCGGTTTGAGTACTGGGACAGGGAATTCACCCCTCCACTTT.

The gene calls are TRBV10-3 and TRBJ1-1; 7 nucleotides line up with TRBD1. Germline CDR1 reads ENHRY; CDR2 reads SYGVKD. V was clipped by 3 bases and J by 7 bases; unmatched bases: 5. CDR3 length: 13 residues. Written as DNA, the CDR3 is TGTGCCATCAGTGACAGGGGGGTAGGTGAAGCTTTCTTT. This codes for CAISDRGVGEAFF.